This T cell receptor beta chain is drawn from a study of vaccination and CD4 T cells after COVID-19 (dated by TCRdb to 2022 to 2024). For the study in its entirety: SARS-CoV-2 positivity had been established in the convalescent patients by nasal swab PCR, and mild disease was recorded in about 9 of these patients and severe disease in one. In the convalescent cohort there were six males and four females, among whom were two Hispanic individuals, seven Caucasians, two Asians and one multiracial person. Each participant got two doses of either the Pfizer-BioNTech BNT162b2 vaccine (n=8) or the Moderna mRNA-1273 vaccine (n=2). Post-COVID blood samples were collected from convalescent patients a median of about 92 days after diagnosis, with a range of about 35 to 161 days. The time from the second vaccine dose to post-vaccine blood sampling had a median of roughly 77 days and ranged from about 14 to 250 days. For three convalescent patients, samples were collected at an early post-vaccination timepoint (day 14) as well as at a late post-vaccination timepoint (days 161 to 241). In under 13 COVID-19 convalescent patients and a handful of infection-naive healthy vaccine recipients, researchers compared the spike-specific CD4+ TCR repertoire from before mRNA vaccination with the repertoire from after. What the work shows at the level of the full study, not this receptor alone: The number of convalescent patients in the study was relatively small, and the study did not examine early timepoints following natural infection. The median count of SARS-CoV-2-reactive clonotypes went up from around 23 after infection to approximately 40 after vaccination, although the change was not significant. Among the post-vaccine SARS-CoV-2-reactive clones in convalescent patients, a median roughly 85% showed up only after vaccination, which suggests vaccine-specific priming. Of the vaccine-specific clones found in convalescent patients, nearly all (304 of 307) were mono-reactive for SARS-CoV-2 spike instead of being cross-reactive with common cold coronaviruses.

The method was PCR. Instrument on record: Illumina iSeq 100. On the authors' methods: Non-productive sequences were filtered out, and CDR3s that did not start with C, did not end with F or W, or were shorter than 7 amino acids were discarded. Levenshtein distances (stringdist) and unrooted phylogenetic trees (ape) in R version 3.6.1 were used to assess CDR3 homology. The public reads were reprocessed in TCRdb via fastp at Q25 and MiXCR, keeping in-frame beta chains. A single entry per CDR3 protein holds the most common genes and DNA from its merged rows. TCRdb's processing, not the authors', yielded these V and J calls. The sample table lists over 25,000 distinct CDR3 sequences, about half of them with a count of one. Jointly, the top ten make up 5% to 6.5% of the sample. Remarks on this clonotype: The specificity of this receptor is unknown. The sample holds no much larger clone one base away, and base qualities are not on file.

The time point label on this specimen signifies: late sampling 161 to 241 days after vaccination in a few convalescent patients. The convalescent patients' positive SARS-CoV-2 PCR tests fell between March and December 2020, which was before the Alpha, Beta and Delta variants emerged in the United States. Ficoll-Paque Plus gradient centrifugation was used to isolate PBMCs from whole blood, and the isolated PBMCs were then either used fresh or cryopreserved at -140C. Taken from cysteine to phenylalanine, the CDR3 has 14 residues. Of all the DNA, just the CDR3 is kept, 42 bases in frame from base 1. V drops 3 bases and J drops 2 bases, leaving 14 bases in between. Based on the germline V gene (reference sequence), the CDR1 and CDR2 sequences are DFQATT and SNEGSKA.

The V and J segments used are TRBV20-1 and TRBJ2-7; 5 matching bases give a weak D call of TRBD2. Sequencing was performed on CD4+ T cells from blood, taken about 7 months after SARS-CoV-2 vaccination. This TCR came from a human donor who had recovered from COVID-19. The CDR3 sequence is CSASDYRAPYEQYF. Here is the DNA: TGCAGTGCTAGTGACTACCGCGCCCCCTACGAGCAGTACTTC.